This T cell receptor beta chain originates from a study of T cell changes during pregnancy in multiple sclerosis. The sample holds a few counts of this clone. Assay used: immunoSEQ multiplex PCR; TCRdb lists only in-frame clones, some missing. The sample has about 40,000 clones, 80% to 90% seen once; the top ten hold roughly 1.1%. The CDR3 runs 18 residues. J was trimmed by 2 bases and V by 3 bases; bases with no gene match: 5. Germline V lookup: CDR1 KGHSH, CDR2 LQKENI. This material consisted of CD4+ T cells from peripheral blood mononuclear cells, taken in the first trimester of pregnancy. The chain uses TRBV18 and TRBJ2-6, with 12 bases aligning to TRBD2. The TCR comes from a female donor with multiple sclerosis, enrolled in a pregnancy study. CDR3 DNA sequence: TGTGCCAGCTCACCCGGACTAGCGGGATTCCCTGGGGCCAACGTCCTGACTTTC. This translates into CASSPGLAGFPGANVLTF.